The entry below describes one T cell receptor (beta chain). In this sample, this clonotype turned up a few times. No cognate antigen has been identified for it. No much larger clone is present one base from it, and per-base qualities are unavailable. This specimen comes from a study of blood T cells in healthy people across ages (dated by TCRdb to between 2014 and 2017). At the level of the whole study: In model experiments, template switching captured roughly one uniquely barcoded TCR beta cDNA molecule for every two T cells. Using deep sequencing normalized with unique cDNA molecular identifiers, the study measured how TCR beta repertoire diversity changes with age. Four age groups were formed from the donors: young (average 16 years), middle-aged (around 40), aged (around 62) and long-lived (more than 75). To avoid experimental bias, donors of different ages were spread randomly across the sequencing lanes. Two additional independent replicas of 1 million unique cDNA reads from the same blood draw were analyzed for two donors (one aged 18 to 30 and one aged 80 or older). What the study reported, not specific to this receptor: The CMV infection status of donors was not known, potentially confounding age-related changes in expanded clonotypes. There was a strong correlation between observed TCR beta diversity and the percentage of naive T cells measured by flow cytometry. Observed TCR beta diversity per million T cells fell roughly linearly with age, and a significant reduction was already apparent by age around 39. Bulk unsorted PBMC profiling prevented conclusive comparison of naive and antigen-experienced compartments. Estimates of total diversity based on one million sequenced T cells were considered lower bounds and underestimates. The long-lived group showed more naive CD4+ T cells, fewer expanded clones and increased TCR diversity than the aged group, suggesting age selection.

The donors were a few dozen Caucasian individuals from Russia, aged 6 to 90 years, who were systemically healthy. Each donor gave 8.5 to 10 milliliters of peripheral blood, collected into EDTA-treated Vacutainer tubes. Ficoll-Paque density-gradient centrifugation was used to isolate PBMCs, with at least 7 million obtained per sample. Total RNA, at least 5 micrograms per sample, was extracted from PBMCs with Trizol reagent. The percentages of naive CD45RAhigh/CD27high T cells were determined by flow cytometry on a PBMC aliquot from every donor. The library was generated by 5' RACE. Sequencing used an Illumina HiSeq 2500. A second 7 to 11 cycle PCR used a sample-barcoded 5' primer and a J-beta primer mix. A template-switch 5' adaptor carrying 12 random nucleotides introduced a unique molecular identifier onto each TCR beta cDNA molecule. Each sample yielded at least 3 million CDR3-containing paired-end reads. The Mint cDNA synthesis kit, primed by a TRBC-specific oligonucleotide, was used to synthesize first-strand cDNA from all RNA. After uracil-DNA glycosylase treatment, a first 18-cycle PCR used universal primers M1SS and BC2_uni_R on all cDNA. The study's processing was this. For normalization, 1 million high-quality reads were randomly selected from each sample, with every read carrying a distinct molecular identifier. Reads sharing molecular identifiers were discarded rather than binned into consensus sequences. MiTCR, set to a Q25 quality threshold and the strictest error-elimination algorithm, was used for CDR3 identification, clonotype clustering and error correction. A nonparametric unseen species model with Euler transformation was used to estimate a lower bound on total TCR beta diversity. Starting from the raw public reads, TCRdb applied fastp trimming at Q25, assembled clones with MiXCR and retained in-frame beta chains. Rows are unified per CDR3 protein, each entry keeping the most common DNA and genes. Here the V and J calls rest on TCRdb's processing, not on the authors' analysis. For this sample the table gives about 640,000 distinct CDR3 sequences, of which roughly 58% were detected only once. The ten largest account for more than 35% of the sample.

Compared with germline, V lacks 3 bases and J lacks 3 bases; bases without a gene match: 1. For CDR1 and CDR2, the germline V gene (reference sequence) lists DFQATT and SNEGSKA. The cysteine opens and the phenylalanine closes a CDR3 of 12 amino acids. Left in the record is the CDR3 DNA by itself, 36 bases read in frame from the first base. The V and J genes are TRBV20-1 and TRBJ2-5; 7 central bases correspond to TRBD2. The sequencing sample was made of blood. This TCR derives from a man between 60 and 75 years old in good health. The CDR3 here reads CSASRGEETQYF. The nucleotide sequence is TGCAGTGCTAGTCGGGGGGAAGAGACCCAGTACTTC.